Sequencing of this T cell receptor (beta chain) was carried out in a study of blood T cell repertoires in COVID-19. In the authors' workflow: Researchers report that nucleated cell counts were estimated from reference gene primer amplification. Generated by immunoSEQ multiplex PCR, the TCRdb table keeps only in-frame clones and is missing some. From that table come the V and J calls and clone size; the DNA was used to work out D and trimming. The data contain around 150,000 clones, 81% of them singletons. The TCR sequence derives from a man between 60 and 75 years old with active or convalescent COVID-19. Sequenced input: peripheral blood.

CDR3 nucleotides: TGTGCCAGCAGCCTAAAGAACACTGAAGCTTTCTTT. Translated: CASSLKNTEAFF. This chain uses TRBV14 with TRBJ1-1; no firm D call. V was shortened by 4 bases and J by 1 base, with 4 bases between the two germline ends. The CDR3 has 12 residues. Germline V CDR1 and CDR2: SGHDN, FVKESK.